This T cell receptor beta chain was identified during a study of T-cell memory formation after mild COVID-19. Findings and limits, study-wide: Pre-infection memory harbored some responding clones, suggesting cross-reactive memory joined.

Sample barcodes and UMIs were carried by the TCR alpha and TCR beta cDNA libraries that 5'RACE generated with constant-segment primers. Using its own MiXCR run on the 5' RACE reads, TCRdb lists one record per CDR3 protein. This table has roughly 620,000 distinct CDR3 sequences, roughly 18% appearing once. Between the trimmed V and J ends, which lost 2 bases and 8 bases, there was a span of 13 bases. This CDR3 has 13 amino acids. CDR1 and CDR2 (germline): SQVTM, ANQGSEA. Of note for this clonotype: What it binds is not known.

The TCR sequence derives from an adult woman who had mild COVID-19 (a few samples of this study predate the infection). Cell type and time point are not known. Material: PBMCs or a T cell subset sorted from them (not recorded which). This chain joins TRBV29-1 and TRBJ2-1, with D possibly called TRBD1 or TRBD2 (6 bases each). The CDR3 protein is CSVEKRGEHEQFF. In DNA form, the CDR3 reads TGCAGCGTTGAAAAGAGGGGGGAACATGAGCAGTTCTTC.